Shown below are 32 T cell receptor beta chains from a single sample sequenced in a study of OX40 agonist ivuxolimab in advanced cancers. To prepare the library, the immunoSEQ multiplex PCR assay was applied. Sourced from immuneACCESS, this table was stored by TCRdb with only in-frame sequences that have V and J called. A share of the clones is absent; for the studies checked, an unresolved V gene accounts for under half, and the remainder has no known explanation. The sample contains 65,000 to 100,000 clones, about 81% of them found a single time. Approximately 7% of the sample lies in the top ten. Sequences were derived from CD4+ or CD8+ T cells sorted from blood, sampled in a trial of the OX40 agonist ivuxolimab. The receptors shown here come from an adult with an advanced solid tumor such as melanoma, head and neck, liver or kidney cancer.

The chain is built from TRBV30 and TRBJ1-5; TRBD1 agrees at 7 bases. The CDR3 extends over 14 amino acids. CDR1 is GTSNPN and CDR2 is SVGIG in the germline V gene (reference sequence). V was clipped by 0 bases and J by 3 bases; unmatched bases: 2. The CDR3 nucleotides read TGTGCCTGGAGTGTCGGACAGGTCAATCAGCCCCAGCATTTT. It codes for CAWSVGQVNQPQHF.

The chain links TRBV7-6 to TRBJ2-3; 10 bases align to TRBD2. The CDR3 is 15 residues long. Germline loops: CDR1 SGHVS, CDR2 FNYEAQ. V lost 5 bases to trimming and J lost 6 bases; unmatched junction nucleotides: 8. As DNA, the CDR3 is TGTGCCAGCAGCCCACTAGCGGGGTGGAGGGATACGCAGTATTTT. As protein: CASSPLAGWRDTQYF.

The chain has TRBV7-6 and TRBJ2-5, with a tentative D call TRBD2 (5 bases). Germline V gives CDR1 SGHVS, CDR2 FNYEAQ. Deletions cut 1 base from V and 5 bases from J, with 8 bases between. This CDR3 is built from 13 residues. Here the CDR3 reads CASSLGLAETQYF. DNA for the CDR3: TGTGCCAGCAGCTTAGGGCTAGCTGAGACCCAGTACTTC.

The chain has TRBV23-1 and TRBJ1-1, with a weak D call TRBD1 (6 bases). TRBV23-1 is placed among ORFs of uncertain function. The CDR3 consists of 15 residues. Trimming took off 7 bases at V and 2 bases at J, with 17 bases between the two ends. CDR3 in DNA: TGCGCCAGCACTACCAACAGGGACTATAACACTGAAGCTTTCTTT. Translated: CASTTNRDYNTEAFF.

The V and J genes are TRBV19 and TRBJ2-1, with 11 bases aligning to TRBD1. Germline V lookup: CDR1 LNHDA, CDR2 SQIVND (reference sequence). Trimming at V came to 7 bases and at J to 8 bases, leaving 7 bases not matched to a gene. The CDR3 is made up of 14 amino acids. The CDR3 sequence: CASKPGQGGYEQFF. The DNA for the CDR3 is TGTGCCAGTAAACCGGGACAGGGGGGCTATGAGCAGTTCTTC.

The V call is TRBV7-9, the J call TRBJ2-6, with 10 bases aligning to TRBD1. Germline V gene lookup returns CDR1 SEHNR and CDR2 FQNEAQ (reference sequence). The CDR3 totals 17 residues. With 4 bases clipped from V and 4 bases from J, the junction kept 7 bases outside the gene matches. The CDR3 coding sequence is TGTGCCAGCAGCTCGCCCGGGACAGGGGCCGGGGCCAACGTCCTGACTTTC. Encoded protein: CASSSPGTGAGANVLTF.

This clone was observed a handful of times. The rearrangement joins TRBV4-3 to TRBJ2-1; tentative D call: TRBD2 (6 bases). V lost 1 base to trimming and J lost 6 bases, with 13 bases between them. This CDR3 spans 15 amino acids. The germline V gene has CDR1 LGHNA and CDR2 YSLEER. In DNA form, the CDR3 reads TGCGCCAGCAGCCAAGGGTTCACCGGGGGCAATGAGCAGTTCTTC. Protein: CASSQGFTGGNEQFF.

V gene TRBV12-2 combines with J gene TRBJ2-7; the D call of TRBD2 is as the table states it, not checked on the DNA. TRBV12-2 is deemed a pseudogene. The CDR3 runs 19 residues. As DNA, the CDR3 is TGTGCAAGTCGCTTAGCGGGGGGGGACTTCTCCCCGGCTCACTACGAGCAGTACGTC. Protein: CASRLAGGDFSPAHYEQYV.

Only a few counts were recorded for this clone. The chain recombines TRBV7-9 with TRBJ1-1, with D possibly TRBD1 on 6 matching bases. Germline V CDR1 and CDR2: SEHNR, FQNEAQ (reference sequence). Trimming cost V 5 bases and J 3 bases, with 13 bases left between them. CDR3 length equals 14 residues. In nucleotides, the CDR3 is TGTGCCAGCAGCCACGACAGGACGCACACTGAAGCTTTCTTT. This codes for CASSHDRTHTEAFF.

V and J are TRBV27 and TRBJ1-5; D possibly corresponds to TRBD1 (5 bases). Trimming took 5 bases from V and 7 from J, leaving 15 bases between them. This CDR3 has 14 residues. Germline V CDR1 and CDR2: MNHEY, SMNVEV (reference sequence). CDR3 DNA: TGTGCCAGCAGTCCTGCTAGGGGTGGACAGCCCCAGCATTTT. Protein sequence: CASSPARGGQPQHF.

CDR3 bases: TGTGCCAGCAGTTTCCCGGCTAGCGGGGTTATCACCGGGGAGCTGTTTTTT. Its protein is CASSFPASGVITGELFF. The chain employs TRBV28 and TRBJ2-2; 9 bases match TRBD2. With V trimmed by 3 bases and J by 4 bases, 9 bases remained unmatched. The CDR3 contains 17 residues. Germline V gene data show CDR1 as MDHEN and CDR2 as SYDVKM.

The chain uses TRBV7-8 and TRBJ2-5, with TRBD2 matching 9 bases. Germline CDR1 reads SGHVS; CDR2 reads FQNEAQ. There are 15 residues in the CDR3. The V segment lost 5 bases and the J segment 5 bases; nucleotides outside the gene matches: 9. In nucleotides, the CDR3 is TGTGCCAGCAGCCGTAATAGCGGGAGCGGGGAGACCCAGTACTTC. It yields the protein CASSRNSGSGETQYF.

This sequence joins TRBV19 and TRBJ1-1, with 7 bases that match TRBD1. From germline, CDR1 is LNHDA and CDR2 SQIVND (reference sequence). The CDR3 covers 18 residues. Trimming cost V 5 bases and J 5 bases; bases outside gene matches: 20. The CDR3 loop is CASSPLGTVGNSWTEAFF. The CDR3, as DNA: TGTGCCAGTAGTCCCCTCGGGACAGTGGGGAATTCGTGGACTGAAGCTTTCTTT.

This rearrangement joins TRBV19 to TRBJ2-3, with D possibly being TRBD1 (9 bases). Germline V lookup: CDR1 LNHDA, CDR2 SQIVND (reference sequence). V shed 4 bases and J shed 2 bases, with 22 bases lying between them. This CDR3 spans 18 amino acids. This chain's CDR3 is CASSTGQGGGRTTDTQYF. Here the CDR3 DNA reads TGTGCCAGTAGTACGGGACAGGGTGGCGGGAGGACCACAGATACGCAGTATTTT.

This clone was found once. J is TRBJ2-7 and V is TRBV7-9; 7 nucleotides align to TRBD1. The CDR3 is 15 residues long. The germline V gene encodes CDR1 SEHNR and CDR2 FQNEAQ (reference sequence). J gave up 3 bases and V 1 base, and 6 bases lay outside the gene matches. DNA for the CDR3: TGTGCCAGCAGCTTAGGGTCACAGGGGCACTACGAGCAGTACGTC. This translates into CASSLGSQGHYEQYV.

This clone was seen more than once but under ten times. An end of the junction differs from the germline gene, which may be a read error. The chain recombines TRBV25-1 with TRBJ2-5; D gene unclear. The germline V gene encodes CDR1 MGHDK and CDR2 SYGVNS. This CDR3 is 14 amino acids long. CDR3 bases: TGTGCCAGCAGGGAATCGGGCCTCCTACAGACCCAGTACTTC. Translation: CASRESGLLQTQYF.

This clone occurred once. The genes are TRBV5-8 and TRBJ2-4; D could derive from TRBD1 or TRBD2 (5 bases each). Germline assignment: CDR1 SGHTS and CDR2 YDEGEE. The CDR3 has 17 residues. The V and J ends lost 2 bases and 2 bases respectively, with 17 bases between them. The CDR3 region is CASSFKGRDGTKNIQYF. The CDR3 DNA follows: TGTGCCAGCAGCTTTAAGGGCAGGGACGGAACCAAAAACATTCAGTACTTC.

V usage is TRBV11-2 and J usage is TRBJ1-1; 9 bases line up with TRBD1. J gave up 1 base and V 0 bases, and 3 bases lay outside the gene matches. CDR1 is SGHAT and CDR2 is FQNNGV in the germline V gene. The CDR3 has 16 amino acids. The CDR3 is CASSLETGGENTEAFF. The CDR3 DNA reads TGTGCCAGCAGCTTAGAGACAGGGGGGGAGAACACTGAAGCTTTCTTT.

The chain recombines TRBV19 with TRBJ2-1, with 9 bases identical to TRBD2. V lost 4 bases, J lost 1 base, and 8 bases stayed unmatched. Per the germline V gene, CDR1 is LNHDA and CDR2 is SQIVND (reference sequence). This CDR3 spans 17 amino acids. CDR3 coding DNA: TGTGCCAGTAGTACCGGGACTAGCTGGGATTCCTACAATGAGCAGTTCTTC. Amino acids: CASSTGTSWDSYNEQFF.

The chain recombines TRBV27 with TRBJ2-3, with 9 bases lining up with TRBD2. There are 14 residues in the CDR3. The V gene end was trimmed by 10 bases and the J gene end by 6 bases; junction bases not matched to a gene: 11. Germline CDR1 and CDR2: MNHEY and SMNVEV (reference sequence). The chain's CDR3 is CATSQGLAGDTQYF. CDR3 nucleotides: TGTGCCACCTCCCAGGGACTAGCAGGGGATACGCAGTATTTT.

This rearrangement joins TRBV6-5 to TRBJ2-3, with D perhaps assigned TRBD1 or TRBD2 (5 bases each). The CDR3 is 14 residues long. Germline-derived CDR1 and CDR2 are MNHEY and SVGAGI. The CDR3 DNA follows: TGTGCGACTTCGGGGCTAGTCGGCACAGATACGCAGTATTTT. Amino acid sequence: CATSGLVGTDTQYF.

The genes are TRBV5-1 and TRBJ1-6; D perhaps matches TRBD1 (6 bases). The V gene's germline CDR1 is SGHRS and CDR2 YFSETQ. The CDR3 spans 16 residues. Trimming stripped 4 bases from V and 7 bases from J, with 18 bases between. Here the CDR3 DNA reads TGCGCCAGCAGCCCCGAAACAGGGATTAGCAATTCACCCCTCCACTTT. This encodes CASSPETGISNSPLHF.

The chain recombines TRBV28 with TRBJ1-5, with 7 nucleotides matching TRBD1. This CDR3 contains 13 residues. Germline lookup yields CDR1 MDHEN and CDR2 SYDVKM. J gave up 9 bases and V 4 bases, and 6 bases lay outside the gene matches. This CDR3 is CASSWAGGGPQHF. For the CDR3, the DNA is TGTGCCAGCAGTTGGGCAGGGGGAGGGCCCCAGCATTTT.

The CDR3 spells CASSFSGQGSGNTIYF. The CDR3 region has the DNA TGTGCCAGCAGTTTCTCGGGCCAGGGCTCTGGAAACACCATATATTTT. The chain is built from TRBV28 and TRBJ1-3, with D possibly matching TRBD1 (5 bases). The CDR3 runs 16 residues. V was shortened by 3 bases and J by 0 bases, with 12 bases between the two germline ends. CDR1 MDHEN and CDR2 SYDVKM come from the germline V gene.

The V gene is TRBV27, the J gene TRBJ2-1; D unresolved. Germline V CDR1 and CDR2: MNHEY, SMNVEV (reference sequence). Trimming left V 4 bases short and J 3 bases short, with 7 bases between. This CDR3 comprises 13 residues. Written as DNA, the CDR3 is TGTGCCAGCAGTTCCGCGTACTACAATGAGCAGTTCTTC. Its translation: CASSSAYYNEQFF.

The rearrangement uses TRBV9 and TRBJ2-3; 9 nucleotides match TRBD2. Germline trimming cut 3 bases from V and 0 bases from J; bases unmatched to any gene: 20. Per the germline V gene, CDR1 is SGDLS and CDR2 is YYNGEE. This CDR3 region has 21 residues. CDR3 in amino acids: CASSDPLSSTSGPTSTDTQYF. In nucleotides, the CDR3 is TGTGCCAGCAGCGACCCTCTCTCCTCGACTAGCGGACCCACTAGCACAGATACGCAGTATTTT.

This clone was found once. The rearrangement uses TRBV2 and TRBJ2-3, with TRBD2 matching over 8 bases. There are 16 residues in the CDR3. Germline V gene lookup returns CDR1 SNHLY and CDR2 FYNNEI. With V trimmed by 4 bases and J by 2 bases, 8 bases remained unmatched. CDR3 coding DNA: TGTGCCAGCAGTGCTGGGTCCGGGAGGGCCACAGATACGCAGTATTTT. Translation: CASSAGSGRATDTQYF.

The chain carries TRBV27 and TRBJ2-2; possibly TRBD1 or TRBD2 for D (6 bases each). Germline CDR1 MNHEY, CDR2 SMNVEV (reference sequence). With 5 bases removed from V and 0 bases from J, the gap between germline ends came to 13 bases. The CDR3 runs to 16 residues. The CDR3 spells CASSTRGETNTGELFF. DNA for the CDR3: TGTGCCAGCAGTACTAGGGGGGAAACGAACACCGGGGAGCTGTTTTTT.

This sequence joins TRBV9 and TRBJ2-2, with a weak D call TRBD2 (6 bases). V lost 0 bases, J lost 6 bases, and 12 bases lay in between. Germline lookup yields CDR1 SGDLS and CDR2 YYNGEE. CDR3 size: 15 residues. For the CDR3, the DNA is TGTGCCAGCAGCGTAGTGGGGGAGGATTCCGGGGAGCTGTTTTTT. Its protein product is CASSVVGEDSGELFF.

The genes are TRBV30 and TRBJ1-5; no clear D. This CDR3 is 14 amino acids long. The germline gives CDR1 GTSNPN, CDR2 SVGIG (reference sequence). V was shortened by 1 base and J by 8 bases, with 15 bases between the two germline ends. The CDR3 nucleotides are TGTGCCTGGAGTGGAGCTACGAATGCGGAGCCCCAGCATTTT. This sequence encodes CAWSGATNAEPQHF.

The gene calls are TRBV28 and TRBJ2-5, with D possibly TRBD2 on 5 matching bases. Between the trimmed V and J ends, which lost 6 bases and 3 bases, there was a span of 17 bases. This CDR3 has 15 amino acids. CDR1 is MDHEN, CDR2 SYDVKM, per germline. CDR3 in amino acids: CASSWSRVEKETQYF. The CDR3 bases are TGTGCCAGCAGCTGGTCGAGGGTTGAGAAAGAGACCCAGTACTTC.

The rearrangement joins TRBV4-2 to TRBJ1-2, with TRBD1 matching 8 bases. Per germline, CDR1 LGHNA and CDR2 YNFKEQ. The CDR3 runs 16 residues. With 2 bases clipped from V and 4 bases from J, the junction kept 9 bases outside the gene matches. DNA for the CDR3: TGTGCCAGCAGCCAATCAGCCGACAGGGGTTCCTATGGCTACACCTTC. This gives the protein CASSQSADRGSYGYTF.